Detailed here is one TCR beta chain. This entry belongs to a study of blood T cell repertoires in COVID-19. As for the study in general: The analysed material was cDNA or gDNA that came from T cells, B-cell-depleted T cells, or PBMCs.

The V and J ends lost 0 bases and 12 bases, in that order; junction bases with no gene match: 5. Germline loops: CDR1 LGHDT, CDR2 YNNKEL (reference sequence). The CDR3 consists of 14 residues. Original processing notes: Amplifying reference gene primers gave estimates of nucleated cell counts. Clones were read by immunoSEQ multiplex PCR, and TCRdb kept only the in-frame ones, dropping some. V and J calls plus clone size are reproduced from that table; the DNA served to infer D and trimming. There are 250,000 to 350,000 clones in the sample; approximately 90% occur only once, and 0.7% to 0.9% lies in the top ten.

The clonotype was recovered from a man aged 25-45 years with acute or convalescent COVID-19. This rearrangement joins TRBV3-1 (or the pseudogene TRBV3-2) to TRBJ2-1; 10 bases are a match to TRBD2. The material sequenced was peripheral blood. The CDR3 DNA sequence: TGTGCCAGCAGCCAAGAACGGATAGCGGGGGGGCAGTTCTTC. It yields the protein CASSQERIAGGQFF.